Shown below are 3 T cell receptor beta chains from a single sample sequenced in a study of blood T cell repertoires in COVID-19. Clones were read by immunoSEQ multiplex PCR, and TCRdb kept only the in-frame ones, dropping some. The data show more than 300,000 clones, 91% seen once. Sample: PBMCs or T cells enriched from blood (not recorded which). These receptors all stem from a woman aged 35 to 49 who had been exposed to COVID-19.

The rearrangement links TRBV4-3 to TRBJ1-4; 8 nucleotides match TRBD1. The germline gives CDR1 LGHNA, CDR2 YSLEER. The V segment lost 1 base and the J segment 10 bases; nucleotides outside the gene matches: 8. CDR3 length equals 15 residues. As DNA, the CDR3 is TGCGCCAGCAGCCAAGCCCGGGACAGGTTAGGAAAACTGTTTTTT. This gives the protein CASSQARDRLGKLFF.

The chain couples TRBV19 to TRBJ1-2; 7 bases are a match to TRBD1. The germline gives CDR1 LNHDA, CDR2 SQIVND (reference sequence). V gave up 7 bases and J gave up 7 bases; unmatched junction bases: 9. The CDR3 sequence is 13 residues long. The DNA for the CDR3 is TGTGCCAGTAATAAGGGGGCGCTTCCTGGCTACACCTTC. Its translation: CASNKGALPGYTF.

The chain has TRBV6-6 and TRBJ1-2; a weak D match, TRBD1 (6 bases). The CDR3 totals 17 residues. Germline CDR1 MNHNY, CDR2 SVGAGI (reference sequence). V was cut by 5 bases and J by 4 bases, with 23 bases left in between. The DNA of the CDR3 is TGTGCCAGCAGTCCACCCACTCCAACAGGGTGGTCCTATGGCTACACCTTC. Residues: CASSPPTPTGWSYGYTF.